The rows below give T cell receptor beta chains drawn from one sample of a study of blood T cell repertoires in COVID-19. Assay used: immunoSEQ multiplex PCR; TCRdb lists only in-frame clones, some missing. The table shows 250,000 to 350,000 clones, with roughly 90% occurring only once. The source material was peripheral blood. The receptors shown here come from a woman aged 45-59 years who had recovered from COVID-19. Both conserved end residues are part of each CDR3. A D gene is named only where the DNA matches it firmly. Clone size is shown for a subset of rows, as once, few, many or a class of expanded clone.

CDR3 protein: CASSQGGGLNSPLHF
CDR3 DNA: TGTGCCAGCAGCCAAGGGGGGGGACTTAATTCACCCCTCCACTTT
D gene: NA
J gene: TRBJ1-6
clone size: NA
V gene: TRBV3-1/TRBV3-2

CDR3 protein: CASSRDGGSYGYTF
CDR3 DNA: TGTGCCAGCAGCCGGGACGGGGGGTCGTATGGCTACACCTTC
D gene: NA
J gene: TRBJ1-2
clone size: NA
V gene: TRBV7-3

CDR3 protein: CASSAGQGVYEQYF
CDR3 DNA: TGTGCCAGCAGCGCGGGACAGGGCGTGTACGAGCAGTACTTC
D gene: TRBD1
J gene: TRBJ2-7
clone size: NA
V gene: TRBV9

CDR3 protein: CASSLGGGEQYF
CDR3 DNA: TGTGCCAGCAGCTTAGGCGGGGGAGAGCAGTACTTC
D gene: TRBD2
J gene: TRBJ2-7
clone size: once
V gene: TRBV11-2

CDR3 protein: CASSQRTALQETQYF
CDR3 DNA: TGTGCCAGCAGCCAAAGGACAGCATTACAAGAGACCCAGTACTTC
D gene: NA
J gene: TRBJ2-5
clone size: NA
V gene: TRBV11-2

CDR3 protein: CASSPSVGDSPTNYGYTF
CDR3 DNA: TGTGCCAGCAGCCCCTCTGTGGGGGACAGTCCTACGAACTATGGCTACACCTTC
D gene: TRBD1
J gene: TRBJ1-2
clone size: NA
V gene: TRBV9

CDR3 protein: CASSETVTSGRATDTQYF
CDR3 DNA: TGCGCCAGCAGTGAGACGGTTACTAGCGGGAGGGCCACAGATACGCAGTATTTT
D gene: TRBD2
J gene: TRBJ2-3
clone size: NA
V gene: TRBV4-3

CDR3 protein: CASSLTGTPETEAFF
CDR3 DNA: TGCGCCAGCAGCTTAACAGGGACGCCCGAGACTGAAGCTTTCTTT
D gene: NA
J gene: TRBJ1-1
clone size: NA
V gene: TRBV5-1

CDR3 protein: CASSLGRGGRSYNEQFF
CDR3 DNA: TGTGCCTCCTCCCTCGGGAGGGGCGGGAGGTCCTACAATGAGCAGTTCTTC
D gene: TRBD2
J gene: TRBJ2-1
clone size: NA
V gene: TRBV24-1

CDR3 protein: CASSLAGGYTF
CDR3 DNA: TGTGCCAGCAGCTTGGCGGGTGGCTACACCTTC
D gene: NA
J gene: TRBJ1-2
clone size: NA
V gene: TRBV5-5

CDR3 protein: CASSLAWTPQETQYF
CDR3 DNA: TGTGCCAGCAGCTTAGCGTGGACTCCTCAAGAGACCCAGTACTTC
D gene: NA
J gene: TRBJ2-5
clone size: NA
V gene: TRBV7-2

CDR3 protein: CASSFRVLHTEAFF
CDR3 DNA: TGTGCCAGCAGCTTCCGAGTGCTCCACACTGAAGCTTTCTTT
D gene: NA
J gene: TRBJ1-1
clone size: NA
V gene: TRBV5-8

CDR3 protein: CASSFGPGDNEKLFF
CDR3 DNA: TGTGCCAGCAGCTTTGGTCCAGGGGATAATGAAAAACTGTTTTTT
D gene: NA
J gene: TRBJ1-4
clone size: few
V gene: TRBV7-2

CDR3 protein: CASRGLSYEQYF
CDR3 DNA: TGTGCCAGCAGGGGGCTTTCCTACGAGCAGTACTTC
D gene: NA
J gene: TRBJ2-7
clone size: few
V gene: TRBV6-5

CDR3 protein: CASSRQGAYGELFF
CDR3 DNA: TGTGCCAGCAGCCGACAGGGGGCCTACGGGGAGCTGTTTTTT
D gene: TRBD1
J gene: TRBJ2-2
clone size: many
V gene: TRBV27

CDR3 protein: CASSLVLNTQYF
CDR3 DNA: TGCGCCAGCAGCTTGGTTCTAAATACGCAGTATTTT
D gene: NA
J gene: TRBJ2-3
clone size: NA
V gene: TRBV5-1

CDR3 protein: CAISESAADYGYTF
CDR3 DNA: TGTGCCATCAGTGAGTCGGCAGCGGACTATGGCTACACCTTC
D gene: NA
J gene: TRBJ1-2
clone size: many
V gene: TRBV10-3

CDR3 protein: CASSMIRGQETQYF
CDR3 DNA: TGTGCCAGTAGTATGATCCGGGGCCAAGAGACCCAGTACTTC
D gene: NA
J gene: TRBJ2-5
clone size: NA
V gene: TRBV19

CDR3 protein: CSASLQGAVGTDTQYF
CDR3 DNA: TGCAGTGCTAGTCTACAGGGGGCAGTAGGCACAGATACGCAGTATTTT
D gene: TRBD1
J gene: TRBJ2-3
clone size: NA
V gene: TRBV20-1

CDR3 protein: CASSDQGAPMGNEQFF
CDR3 DNA: TGCGCCAGCAGCGACCAGGGGGCCCCGATGGGGAATGAGCAGTTCTTC
D gene: TRBD1
J gene: TRBJ2-1
clone size: NA
V gene: TRBV5-1

CDR3 protein: CASTLSAGPYYEQYF
CDR3 DNA: TGCGCCAGCACCCTTTCCGCGGGGCCCTACTACGAGCAGTACTTC
D gene: NA
J gene: TRBJ2-7
clone size: NA
V gene: TRBV5-1

CDR3 protein: CASSPPPGNTEAFF
CDR3 DNA: TGTGCCAGCAGCCCGCCGCCAGGGAACACTGAAGCTTTCTTT
D gene: NA
J gene: TRBJ1-1
clone size: NA
V gene: TRBV7-9

CDR3 protein: CASSSAGQGNYNEQFF
CDR3 DNA: TGTGCCAGCAGCTCCGCTGGACAGGGGAATTACAATGAGCAGTTCTTC
D gene: TRBD1
J gene: TRBJ2-1
clone size: NA
V gene: TRBV7-2

CDR3 protein: CASSLGLAGGNTQYF
CDR3 DNA: TGTGCCAGCAGCCTGGGACTAGCGGGAGGAAATACGCAGTATTTT
D gene: TRBD2
J gene: TRBJ2-3
clone size: NA
V gene: TRBV28

CDR3 protein: CASSPIRDGTDTQYF
CDR3 DNA: TGTGCCAGCTCACCAATCCGGGATGGCACAGATACGCAGTATTTT
D gene: NA
J gene: TRBJ2-3
clone size: NA
V gene: TRBV18

CDR3 protein: CASSPWVGGSYNEQFF
CDR3 DNA: TGTGCCAGCAGTCCTTGGGTCGGCGGATCCTACAATGAGCAGTTCTTC
D gene: NA
J gene: TRBJ2-1
clone size: NA
V gene: TRBV27

CDR3 protein: CASSVGGGQHYGYTF
CDR3 DNA: TGTGCCAGCAGCGTAGGAGGGGGTCAGCATTATGGCTACACCTTC
D gene: NA
J gene: TRBJ1-2
clone size: NA
V gene: TRBV9

CDR3 protein: CASSYGRGGPEAFF
CDR3 DNA: TGTGCCAGCAGTTACGGGAGGGGGGGTCCTGAAGCTTTCTTT
D gene: NA
J gene: TRBJ1-1
clone size: NA
V gene: TRBV6-6

CDR3 protein: CASSYRGNYGYTF
CDR3 DNA: TGTGCCAGCAGTTACCGGGGTAACTATGGCTACACCTTC
D gene: NA
J gene: TRBJ1-2
clone size: NA
V gene: TRBV27

CDR3 protein: CASSSPGTDTQYF
CDR3 DNA: TGTGCCAGCAGTTCCCCCGGCACAGATACGCAGTATTTT
D gene: NA
J gene: TRBJ2-3
clone size: NA
V gene: TRBV27

CDR3 protein: CASSPGLPGGELFF
CDR3 DNA: TGTGCCAGCAGCCCCGGACTACCAGGCGGGGAGCTGTTTTTT
D gene: NA
J gene: TRBJ2-2
clone size: NA
V gene: TRBV11-1

CDR3 protein: CASSPHLHSYEQYF
CDR3 DNA: TGTGCCAGTAGCCCCCACTTGCACTCCTACGAGCAGTACTTC
D gene: NA
J gene: TRBJ2-7
clone size: NA
V gene: TRBV19

CDR3 protein: CASSWDSSGNTIYF
CDR3 DNA: TGTGCCAGCAGCTGGGACAGCTCTGGAAACACCATATATTTT
D gene: TRBD1
J gene: TRBJ1-3
clone size: NA
V gene: TRBV9

CDR3 protein: CASSTRTGGSNQPQHF
CDR3 DNA: TGTGCCAGCAGTACCCGGACAGGGGGCAGCAATCAGCCCCAGCATTTT
D gene: TRBD1
J gene: TRBJ1-5
clone size: NA
V gene: TRBV28

CDR3 protein: CASSLLETQYF
CDR3 DNA: TGCGCCAGCAGCTTGCTGGAGACCCAGTACTTC
D gene: NA
J gene: TRBJ2-5
clone size: once
V gene: TRBV5-1

CDR3 protein: CASSDRPGGQPQHF
CDR3 DNA: TGTGCCAGCAGCGACCGGCCCGGCGGTCAGCCCCAGCATTTT
D gene: NA
J gene: TRBJ1-5
clone size: NA
V gene: TRBV6-2/TRBV6-3

CDR3 protein: CASRQGAGYEQYF
CDR3 DNA: TGTGCCAGCCGACAGGGGGCTGGGTACGAGCAGTACTTC
D gene: TRBD1
J gene: TRBJ2-7
clone size: NA
V gene: TRBV27

CDR3 protein: CASSEGVRGGYTF
CDR3 DNA: TGTGCCAGCAGCGAAGGCGTCAGGGGTGGCTACACCTTC
D gene: NA
J gene: TRBJ1-2
clone size: NA
V gene: TRBV2

CDR3 protein: CASSLWGPATEAFF
CDR3 DNA: TGCGCCAGCAGCTTGTGGGGGCCAGCCACTGAAGCTTTCTTT
D gene: NA
J gene: TRBJ1-1
clone size: few
V gene: TRBV5-1

CDR3 protein: CASSQAITGTGRSEAFF
CDR3 DNA: TGTGCCAGCAGCCAGGCTATTACCGGGACAGGGCGATCTGAAGCTTTCTTT
D gene: TRBD1
J gene: TRBJ1-1
clone size: NA
V gene: TRBV3-1/TRBV3-2

CDR3 protein: CSVLGDMAGNTIYF
CDR3 DNA: TGCAGCGTTCTGGGGGACATGGCTGGAAACACCATATATTTT
D gene: NA
J gene: TRBJ1-3
clone size: NA
V gene: TRBV29-1

CDR3 protein: CASSYNRDGLAKNIQYF
CDR3 DNA: TGTGCCAGCAGTTACAACAGGGACGGGTTAGCCAAAAACATTCAGTACTTC
D gene: NA
J gene: TRBJ2-4
clone size: NA
V gene: TRBV28

CDR3 protein: CASSYAGGRARTEAFF
CDR3 DNA: TGTGCCAGCAGTTACGCCGGGGGGCGGGCCCGCACTGAAGCTTTCTTT
D gene: NA
J gene: TRBJ1-1
clone size: NA
V gene: TRBV6-5

CDR3 protein: CASSLTGNTGELFF
CDR3 DNA: TGTGCCAGCAGCTTAACAGGGAACACCGGGGAGCTGTTTTTT
D gene: NA
J gene: TRBJ2-2
clone size: NA
V gene: TRBV9

CDR3 protein: CASSDQGGNTEAFF
CDR3 DNA: TGTGCCAGCAGTGACCAGGGGGGGAACACTGAAGCTTTCTTT
D gene: TRBD1
J gene: TRBJ1-1
clone size: NA
V gene: TRBV2

CDR3 protein: CASSIGGKGADGYTF
CDR3 DNA: TGTGCCAGCAGCATAGGGGGAAAGGGGGCGGATGGCTACACCTTC
D gene: TRBD1
J gene: TRBJ1-2
clone size: NA
V gene: TRBV7-9

CDR3 protein: CASSYRADSLTYEQYF
CDR3 DNA: TGTGCCAGCAGCTATCGGGCGGACTCCCTAACCTACGAGCAGTACTTC
D gene: NA
J gene: TRBJ2-7
clone size: NA
V gene: TRBV7-9

CDR3 protein: CASSPRRGNEQFF
CDR3 DNA: TGCGCCAGCAGCCCGCGACGAGGGAATGAGCAGTTCTTC
D gene: NA
J gene: TRBJ2-1
clone size: NA
V gene: TRBV5-1

CDR3 protein: CASSLAIRGRVGSPLHF
CDR3 DNA: TGTGCCAGCAGCTTGGCCATAAGGGGCAGGGTGGGCTCACCCCTCCACTTT
D gene: NA
J gene: TRBJ1-6
clone size: NA
V gene: TRBV5-6

CDR3 protein: CASSSIARGHYGYTF
CDR3 DNA: TGTGCCAGCAGTTCCATCGCCCGCGGGCACTATGGCTACACCTTC
D gene: NA
J gene: TRBJ1-2
clone size: NA
V gene: TRBV6-2/TRBV6-3

CDR3 protein: CASSYTGSQETQYF
CDR3 DNA: TGTGCCAGCAGCTATACCGGGTCACAAGAGACCCAGTACTTC
D gene: NA
J gene: TRBJ2-5
clone size: NA
V gene: TRBV6-5

CDR3 protein: CASSLAGGNYNEQFF
CDR3 DNA: TGTGCCAGCAGCTTAGCGGGAGGAAACTACAATGAGCAGTTCTTC
D gene: NA
J gene: TRBJ2-1
clone size: NA
V gene: TRBV7-2

CDR3 protein: CASSPVLAGNQETQYF
CDR3 DNA: TGTGCCAGCTCACCTGTACTAGCGGGAAATCAAGAGACCCAGTACTTC
D gene: TRBD2
J gene: TRBJ2-5
clone size: once
V gene: TRBV18

CDR3 protein: CSASGDMNTEAFF
CDR3 DNA: TGCAGTGCTAGTGGAGACATGAACACTGAAGCTTTCTTT
D gene: NA
J gene: TRBJ1-1
clone size: once
V gene: TRBV20-1

CDR3 protein: CASSYSGGNYGYTF
CDR3 DNA: TGTGCCAGCAGTTACTCGGGAGGGAACTATGGCTACACCTTC
D gene: NA
J gene: TRBJ1-2
clone size: NA
V gene: TRBV6-5